This entry describes one T cell receptor beta chain. The antigen is unknown. Using its own MiXCR run on the 5' RACE reads, TCRdb lists one record per CDR3 protein. Of around 110,000 distinct CDR3 sequences in the sample, over 10% were seen once. This sample is drawn from a study of T-cell memory formation after mild COVID-19. For the study at large: TCR clusters were mostly confined to one donor each.

Germline CDR1 is MGHRA and CDR2 is YSYEKL. V gave up 4 bases and J gave up 3 bases, with 13 bases separating them. The CDR3 contains 15 residues. Whole-study findings and limits: Prior to infection, memory already included some responding clones, suggesting cross-reactive memory joined.

The chain carries TRBV4-1 and TRBJ2-1; a possible D gene is TRBD1 (7 bases). This TCR was recovered from an adult woman who had mild COVID-19 (a few samples of this study predate the infection). Cell type and time point are not known. Sequenced: PBMCs or a T cell subset sorted from them (not recorded which). The CDR3 is CASSPMRDSYNEQFF. The CDR3 bases are TGCGCCAGCAGCCCCATGCGGGACAGCTACAATGAGCAGTTCTTC.